This T cell receptor (beta chain) was profiled in a study of T cells in Graves' hyperthyroidism and ophthalmopathy. The V end lost 7 bases, the J end lost 7 bases, and 25 bases lay between the germline ends. Looked up from germline, CDR1 is SNHLY and CDR2 is FYNNEI. The CDR3 sequence is 16 residues long. The source material, RNA transcripts, was used to amplify TCR beta CDR3 regions. Researchers ran a first-round RT-PCR on the TCR CDR3 using the HTBI primer set. TCRdb re-called the multiplex PCR reads through MiXCR, storing one row per CDR3 protein. The table includes around 380,000 distinct CDR3 sequences, roughly 12% detected once. Used for diagnoses were clinical symptoms, serum thyroxine and TRAb, thyroid ultrasound and orbital computed tomography. Extraction of PBMCs used 10 ml of fresh peripheral blood. This clonotype was seen repeatedly, ten times or more.

The TCR comes from a young man with Graves' hyperthyroidism that later progressed to Graves' ophthalmopathy. This chain uses TRBV2 with TRBJ1-2, with a possible D match to TRBD1 (5 bases). What was sequenced was blood. Written as DNA, the CDR3 is TGTGCCAGCACCCCGCGGGCCAGGGCACCTGGGGGTGGCTACACCTTC. Protein product: CASTPRARAPGGGYTF. Complete variable domain (other parts from reference TRBV2 and TRBJ1-2): EPEVTQTPSHQVTQMGQEVILRCVPISNHLYFYWYRQILGQKVEFLVSFYNNEISEKSEIFDDQFSVERPDGSNFTLKIRSTKLEDSAMYFCASTPRARAPGGGYTFGSGTRLTVV.